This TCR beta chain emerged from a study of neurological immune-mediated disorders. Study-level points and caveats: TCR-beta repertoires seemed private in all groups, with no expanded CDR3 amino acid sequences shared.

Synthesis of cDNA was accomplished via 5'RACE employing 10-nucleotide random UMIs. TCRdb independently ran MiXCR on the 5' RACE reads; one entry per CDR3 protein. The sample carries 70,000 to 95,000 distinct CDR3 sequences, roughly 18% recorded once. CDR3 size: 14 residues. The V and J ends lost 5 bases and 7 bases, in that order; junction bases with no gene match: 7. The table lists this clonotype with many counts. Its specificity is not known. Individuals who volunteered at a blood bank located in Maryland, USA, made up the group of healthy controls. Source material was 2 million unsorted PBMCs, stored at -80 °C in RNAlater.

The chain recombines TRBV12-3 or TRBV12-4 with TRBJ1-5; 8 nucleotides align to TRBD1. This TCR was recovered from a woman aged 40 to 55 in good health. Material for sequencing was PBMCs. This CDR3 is CASSLDRDEQPQHF. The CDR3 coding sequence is TGTGCCAGCAGTCTGGACAGGGATGAACAGCCCCAGCATTTT.